This is a list of T cell receptor beta chains from one sample in a study of T cells expressing NK-cell markers. Each CDR3 protein gets one entry in TCRdb, which reprocessed the 5' RACE reads and gives no DNA. The ten most abundant clones cover approximately 17% of a sample with around 110,000 distinct CDR3 sequences. Material: blood T cells: a sorted CD56 or NKG2C T cell subset, CD4+ or CD8+ T cells, or bulk PBMC T cells (not recorded which). These receptors were collected from a woman aged 18-70 years in good health. Each CDR3 is given with its conserved first and last residue.

TRBV9	TRBJ2-6	CASSAGFGGANVLTF
TRBV28	TRBJ2-1	CASSLLAGAYNEQFF
TRBV7-9	TRBJ1-2	CASSLEGVLDGYTF
TRBV7-3	TRBJ2-5	CASSLTSLSGFQETQYF
TRBV9	TRBJ2-1	CASSVTGTGNEQFF
TRBV10-2	TRBJ2-1	CAGGSGGLYNEQFF
TRBV20-1	TRBJ2-1	CSARESASVYNGQFF
TRBV28	TRBJ2-1	CASSFQAVSSYNEQFF
TRBV12-3/TRBV12-4	TRBJ2-7	CASSFLGGYNEQYF
TRBV5-5	TRBJ2-7	CASSFAVGGAYEQYF
TRBV12-3/TRBV12-4	TRBJ2-1	CASSTSEEQFF
TRBV19	TRBJ2-5	CASSPPGLAGEETQYF
TRBV29-1	TRBJ1-2	CSVPPNYGYTF
TRBV6-2/TRBV6-3	TRBJ2-5	CASSHSFGGVETQYF
TRBV5-1	TRBJ2-5	CASSGAPQETQYF
TRBV9	TRBJ1-3	CASSVLHRDPGNTIYF
TRBV12-3/TRBV12-4	TRBJ2-7	CASSGQSSSYEQYF
TRBV5-1	TRBJ2-2	CASSSRLAGGGTGELFF
TRBV29-1	TRBJ1-4	CSVAPGGEVGEKLFF
TRBV4-2	TRBJ2-2	CASSLFLVAGELFF
TRBV6-4	TRBJ1-2	CASSDGQASYGYTF
TRBV29-1	TRBJ2-7	CSVSDEPGQGAYEQYF
TRBV28	TRBJ2-1	CASSLRDSGKSSYNEQFF
TRBV4-3	TRBJ1-5	CASSRFQGVDQPQHF
TRBV12-3/TRBV12-4	TRBJ2-7	CASPFLGAHEQYF
TRBV10-2	TRBJ1-5	CASVDRPSNQPQHF
TRBV6-5	TRBJ1-6	CASSYSAGGNSPLHF
TRBV6-2/TRBV6-3	TRBJ2-7	CASSYTNPGTGEQYF
TRBV12-3/TRBV12-4	TRBJ1-4	CASSGAGGEDEKLFF
TRBV7-3	TRBJ2-1	CASSLSVYNEQFF
TRBV19	TRBJ1-1	CASSRGNTEAFF
TRBV4-3	TRBJ1-2	CASSQDPLGGGANGYTF
TRBV10-3	TRBJ2-3	CAIKEGSDTQYF
TRBV7-9	TRBJ1-1	CASTGGNTEAFF
TRBV10-3	TRBJ1-3	CAISDGRNTIYF
TRBV5-8	TRBJ2-3	CASSLEGLKSDTQYF
TRBV12-3/TRBV12-4	TRBJ2-7	CASSSGTGGLAAYEQYF
TRBV27	TRBJ2-5	CASSDSVQETQYF
TRBV27	TRBJ1-1	CASSYQGDGTEAFF
TRBV19	TRBJ2-5	CASSIAGGRGETQYF
TRBV5-6	TRBJ2-6	CASSPRSGANVLTF